Given below is one T cell receptor (beta chain) in context. This sample is part of a study of blood T cell repertoires in COVID-19. Study context: Both acute and convalescent COVID-19 samples were obtained from the United States, Italy and Spain. The cDNA or gDNA used as material had been derived from T cells, B-cell-depleted T cells, or PBMCs.

Methods used by the authors: Reference gene primer amplification gave nucleated cell count estimates. The method was immunoSEQ multiplex PCR; TCRdb's version includes in-frame clones alone and lacks a portion of them. The V and J calls and clone size come from that table; D and trimming were worked out from the DNA. The sample carries approximately 63,000 clones, 75% to 90% recorded once. Deletions cut 5 bases from V and 4 bases from J, with 17 bases between. CDR1 and CDR2 from the germline V gene are LNHDA and SQIVND (reference sequence). This CDR3 is built from 15 residues. This TCR came from a woman aged 80 or over with acute or convalescent COVID-19. The genes are TRBV19 and TRBJ1-1; D remains ambiguous. Sequences were obtained from peripheral blood. CDR3 sequence (DNA): TGTGCCAGTAGTTTGGCTGTGACAATCTCCACTGAAGCTTTCTTT. The encoded protein is CASSLAVTISTEAFF.